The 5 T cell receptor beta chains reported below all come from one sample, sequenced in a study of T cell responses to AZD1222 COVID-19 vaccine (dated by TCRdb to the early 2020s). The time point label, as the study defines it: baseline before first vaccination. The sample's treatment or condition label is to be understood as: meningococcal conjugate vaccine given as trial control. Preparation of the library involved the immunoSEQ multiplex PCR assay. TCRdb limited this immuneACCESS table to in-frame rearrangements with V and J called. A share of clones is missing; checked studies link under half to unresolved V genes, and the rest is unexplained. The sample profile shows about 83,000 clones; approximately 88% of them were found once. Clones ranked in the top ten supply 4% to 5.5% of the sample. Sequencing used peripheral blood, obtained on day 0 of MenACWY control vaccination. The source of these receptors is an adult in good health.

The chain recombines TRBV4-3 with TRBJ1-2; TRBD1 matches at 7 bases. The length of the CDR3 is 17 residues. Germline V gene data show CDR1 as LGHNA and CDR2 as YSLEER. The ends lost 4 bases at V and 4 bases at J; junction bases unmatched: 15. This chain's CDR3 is CASSPLRVADRLYGYTF. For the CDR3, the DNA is TGCGCCAGCAGCCCCCTCCGGGTAGCGGACAGGCTCTATGGCTACACCTTC.

The CDR3 bases are TGTGCCAGCTCACCATCGAGGGCAATTCCGAATTCACCCCTCCACTTT. Its protein product is CASSPSRAIPNSPLHF. V is TRBV18 and J is TRBJ1-6; D unresolved. Looked up from germline, CDR1 is KGHSH and CDR2 is LQKENI. This CDR3 contains 16 residues. Trimming shortened V by 2 bases and J by 7 bases, and 15 bases separated the two germline ends.

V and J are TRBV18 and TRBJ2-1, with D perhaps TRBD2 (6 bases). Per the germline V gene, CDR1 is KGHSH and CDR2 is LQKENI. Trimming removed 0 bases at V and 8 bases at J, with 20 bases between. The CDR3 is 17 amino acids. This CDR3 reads CASSPPGSGLPRDEQFF. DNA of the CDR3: TGTGCCAGCTCACCACCCGGCAGCGGGTTACCCAGGGATGAGCAGTTCTTC.

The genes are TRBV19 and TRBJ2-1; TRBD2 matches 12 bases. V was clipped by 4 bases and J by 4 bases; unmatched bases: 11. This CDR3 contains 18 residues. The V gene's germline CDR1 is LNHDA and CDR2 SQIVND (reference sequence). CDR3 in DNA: TGTGCCAGTAGTAGGGCCTCGGTCGGACTAGCGGGATACAATGAGCAGTTCTTC. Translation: CASSRASVGLAGYNEQFF.

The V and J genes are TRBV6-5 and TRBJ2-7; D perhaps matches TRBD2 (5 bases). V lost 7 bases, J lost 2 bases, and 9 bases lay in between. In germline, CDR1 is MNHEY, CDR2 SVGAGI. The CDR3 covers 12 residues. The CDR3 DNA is TGTGCCAGCAACGGGATTACCTACGAGCAGTACTTC. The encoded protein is CASNGITYEQYF.